The 15 T cell receptor beta chains below all came from one sample that was sequenced in a study of blood T cells in healthy people across ages (dated by TCRdb to about 2015). The library was built by means of 5' RACE. The listed sequencing device is Illumina HiSeq 2500. The second PCR ran for about 7 to 11 cycles and used a J-beta primer mix along with a sample-barcoded 5' primer. TCRdb ran its own pipeline on the public reads, namely fastp trimming at Q25 and MiXCR clone calling, and kept in-frame beta chains. Entries that share a CDR3 protein sequence are merged under the most common genes and DNA. This sample comprises hundreds of thousands of distinct CDR3 sequences, around 42% of them detected only once. Approximately 19% of the sample is held by the ten biggest clonotypes. Material for sequencing was blood. The receptors were sampled from a man aged 55 to 70 in good health.

The rearrangement links TRBV7-8 to TRBJ1-2; no clear D gene. The CDR3 loop spans 15 amino acids. Germline V gene data show CDR1 as SGHVS and CDR2 as FQNEAQ. The V end lost 2 bases, the J end lost 0 bases, and 10 bases lay between the germline ends. The CDR3 DNA sequence: TGTGCCAGCAGCTTAACACCAAGACCTAACTATGGCTACACCTTC. Its protein is CASSLTPRPNYGYTF.

The chain is built from TRBV18 and TRBJ1-2; D is undetermined. V lost 3 bases to trimming and J lost 5 bases, with 7 bases between them. The CDR3 runs to 12 residues. CDR1 and CDR2 (germline): KGHSH, LQKENI. Here the CDR3 DNA reads TGTGCCAGCTCACCGAACGGGTATGGCTACACCTTC. It translates to CASSPNGYGYTF.

The V call is TRBV20-1, the J call TRBJ2-7, with TRBD2 matching 10 bases. From germline, CDR1 is DFQATT and CDR2 SNEGSKA (reference sequence). The CDR3 totals 17 residues. J was trimmed by 0 bases and V by 3 bases; bases with no gene match: 11. Here the CDR3 DNA reads TGCAGTGCTAGGGGCCTAGCGGGGGAAAAAAGCTCCTACGAGCAGTACTTC. Encoded protein: CSARGLAGEKSSYEQYF.

This clonotype was picked up a small number of times. The chain combines TRBV4-3 with TRBJ1-5; D not certain. CDR1 is LGHNA and CDR2 is YSLEER in the germline V gene. V was cut by 0 bases and J by 3 bases, with 9 bases left in between. The CDR3 totals 15 residues. In DNA form, the CDR3 reads TGCGCCAGCAGCCAAGATATCACAGTCAATCAGCCCCAGCATTTT. Translation: CASSQDITVNQPQHF.

The chain has TRBV7-2 and TRBJ2-3; D unresolved. Trimming shortened V by 1 base and J by 2 bases, and 7 bases separated the two germline ends. Germline lookup yields CDR1 SGHTA and CDR2 FQGNSA. The CDR3 has 14 amino acids. The CDR3 DNA reads as TGTGCCAGCAGCTTAGTAACGTCCACAGATACGCAGTATTTT. This encodes CASSLVTSTDTQYF.

The chain uses TRBV6-6 and TRBJ2-4, with a possible D match to TRBD1 (6 bases). The V gene's germline CDR1 is MNHNY and CDR2 SVGAGI (reference sequence). This CDR3 is 14 amino acids long. The V gene lost 3 bases and the J gene lost 1 base, with 7 bases spanning the gap. The chain's CDR3 is CASSYQGAKNIQYF. The CDR3 DNA reads TGTGCCAGCAGTTATCAGGGGGCCAAAAACATTCAGTACTTC.

The table lists this clonotype with a few counts. The V call is TRBV7-9, the J call TRBJ1-5, with unresolved D. Germline V lookup: CDR1 SEHNR, CDR2 FQNEAQ (reference sequence). The V gene lost 4 bases and the J gene lost 3 bases, with 10 bases spanning the gap. The CDR3 length is 14 residues. The CDR3 nucleotides are TGTGCCAGCAGCTCCCTCGGAAACAATCAGCCCCAGCATTTT. It encodes CASSSLGNNQPQHF.

This clonotype was recorded a few times. V and J are TRBV6-2 or TRBV6-3 and TRBJ2-1; 10 bases align to TRBD2. CDR3 length: 15 residues. Germline assignment: CDR1 MNHEY and CDR2 SVGEGT. V trimming: 7 bases; J trimming: 4 bases; junction bases outside the gene matches: 7. The CDR3 sequence: CASISWTSGYNEQFF. The CDR3 DNA reads TGTGCCAGCATCTCTTGGACTAGCGGATACAATGAGCAGTTCTTC.

This clonotype has a single count. A read error may account for a junction end that differs from germline. The rearrangement joins TRBV12-3 or TRBV12-4 to TRBJ2-5, with a weak D call TRBD1 (5 bases). CDR3 size: 13 residues. Here the CDR3 reads CASSKDSEEAQYF. The DNA of the CDR3 is TGTGCCAGCAGCAAAGACAGCGAAGAGGCCCAGTACTTC.

This clonotype has more than one count but fewer than ten. The chain combines TRBV29-1 with TRBJ2-2; D is unclear. Trimming stripped 6 bases from V and 0 bases from J, with 17 bases between. This CDR3 has 16 residues. Germline values: CDR1 SQVTM, CDR2 ANQGSEA. As DNA, the CDR3 is TGCAGCGTGAAAGACGGCTACCAAACGAACACCGGGGAGCTGTTTTTT. Encoded protein: CSVKDGYQTNTGELFF.

As concerns this clonotype: One end of the junction fails to match germline, which may point to a read error. V and J are TRBV4-3 and TRBJ1-2; D not certain. Per germline, CDR1 LGHNA and CDR2 YSLEER. The CDR3 extends over 17 amino acids. CDR3: CASSQDLAGLGNYGCTF. Here the CDR3 DNA reads TGCGCCAGCAGCCAAGATCTCGCCGGGCTTGGGAACTATGGCTGCACCTTC.

This clonotype was seen at least ten times. The rearrangement uses TRBV29-1 and TRBJ2-3; TRBD2 is a possible D gene (5 bases). The germline V gene encodes CDR1 SQVTM and CDR2 ANQGSEA. CDR3 size: 14 residues. The V and J ends lost 7 bases and 0 bases respectively, with 14 bases between them. Written as DNA, the CDR3 is TGCAGCGCAGGCAGCGGAACTAGCACAGATACGCAGTATTTT. Its translation: CSAGSGTSTDTQYF.

V usage is TRBV7-2 and J usage is TRBJ1-6; D possibly corresponds to TRBD1 (5 bases). This CDR3 contains 15 residues. Trimming removed 0 bases at V and 8 bases at J, with 11 bases between. Per germline, CDR1 SGHTA and CDR2 FQGNSA. As DNA, the CDR3 is TGTGCCAGCAGCTTAGCGAGGCGGGGGGATTCACCCCTCCACTTT. Protein: CASSLARRGDSPLHF.

The V gene is TRBV7-3, the J gene TRBJ1-6; 11 positions agree with TRBD1. In germline, CDR1 is SGHTA, CDR2 FQGTGA. Germline trimming cut 4 bases from V and 8 bases from J; bases unmatched to any gene: 4. This CDR3 contains 15 residues. The CDR3, as DNA: TGTGCCAGCAGCTCGTCGGGACAGGGGGATTCACCCCTCCACTTT. Its protein is CASSSSGQGDSPLHF. Combining the CDR3 with reference TRBV7-3 and TRBJ1-6 gives the whole variable domain GAGVSQTPSNKVTEKGKYVELRCDPISGHTALYWYRQSLGQGPEFLIYFQGTGAADDSGLPNDRFFAVRPEGSVSTLKIQRTERGDSAVYLCASSSSGQGDSPLHFGNGTRLTVT.

As regards this clonotype: A much larger clone lies a single base off, so this may be a read error. The rearrangement links TRBV5-6 to TRBJ2-7, with 7 bases fitting TRBD2. Germline V gene sequence: CDR1 SGHDT, CDR2 YYEEEE. V lost 4 bases and J lost 3; bases outside the gene matches: 7. The CDR3 consists of 14 residues. Here the CDR3 reads CASSASGAHYEQYF. CDR3 nucleotide sequence: TGTGCCAGCAGCGCGAGCGGGGCACACTACGAGCAGTACTTC.